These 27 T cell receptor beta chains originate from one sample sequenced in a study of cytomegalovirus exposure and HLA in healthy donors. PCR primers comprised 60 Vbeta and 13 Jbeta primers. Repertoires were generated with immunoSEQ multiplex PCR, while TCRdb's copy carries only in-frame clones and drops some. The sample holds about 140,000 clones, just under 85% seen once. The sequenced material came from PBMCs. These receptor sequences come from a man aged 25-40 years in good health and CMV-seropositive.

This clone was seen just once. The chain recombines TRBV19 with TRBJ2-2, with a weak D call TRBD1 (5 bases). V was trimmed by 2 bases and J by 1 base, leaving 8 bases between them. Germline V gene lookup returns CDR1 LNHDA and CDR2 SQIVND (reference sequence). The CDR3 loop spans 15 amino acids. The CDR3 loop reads CASSIRQGNTGELFF. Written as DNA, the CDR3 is TGTGCCAGTAGTATAAGGCAGGGGAACACCGGGGAGCTGTTTTTT. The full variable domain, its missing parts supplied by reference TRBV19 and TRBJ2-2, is DGGITQSPKYLFRKEGQNVTLSCEQNLNHDAMYWYRQDPGQGLRLIYYSQIVNDFQKGDIAEGYSVSREKKESFPLTVTSAQKNPTAFYLCASSIRQGNTGELFFGEGSRLTVL.

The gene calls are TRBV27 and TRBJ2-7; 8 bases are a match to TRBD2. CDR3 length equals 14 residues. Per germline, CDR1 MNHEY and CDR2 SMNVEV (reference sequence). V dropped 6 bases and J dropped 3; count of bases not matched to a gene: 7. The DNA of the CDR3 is TGTGCCAGCAGCGCGAGCGGGGGAGTCTACGAGCAGTACTTC. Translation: CASSASGGVYEQYF.

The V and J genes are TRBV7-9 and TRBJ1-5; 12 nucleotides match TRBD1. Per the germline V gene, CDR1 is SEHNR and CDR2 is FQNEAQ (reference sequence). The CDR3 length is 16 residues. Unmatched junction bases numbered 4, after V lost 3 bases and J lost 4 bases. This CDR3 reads CASSLGTGGTNQPQHF. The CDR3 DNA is TGTGCCAGCAGCTTGGGGACAGGGGGCACGAATCAGCCCCAGCATTTT.

This CDR3 is CATSRAQLDSYNEQFF. CDR3 bases: TGTGCCACCAGCAGAGCTCAACTAGACTCCTACAATGAGCAGTTCTTC. The V gene is TRBV15, the J gene TRBJ2-1; D perhaps matches TRBD2 (5 bases). The germline gives CDR1 LNHNV, CDR2 YYDKDF (reference sequence). CDR3 length equals 16 residues. Between the trimmed V and J ends, which lost 1 base and 0 bases, there was a span of 10 bases.

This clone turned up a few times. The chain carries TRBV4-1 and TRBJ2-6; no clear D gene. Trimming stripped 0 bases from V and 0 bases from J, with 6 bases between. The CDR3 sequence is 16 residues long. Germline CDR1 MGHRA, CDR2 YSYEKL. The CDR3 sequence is CASSQETTSGANVLTF. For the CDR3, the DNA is TGCGCCAGCAGCCAAGAGACAACCTCTGGGGCCAACGTCCTGACTTTC.

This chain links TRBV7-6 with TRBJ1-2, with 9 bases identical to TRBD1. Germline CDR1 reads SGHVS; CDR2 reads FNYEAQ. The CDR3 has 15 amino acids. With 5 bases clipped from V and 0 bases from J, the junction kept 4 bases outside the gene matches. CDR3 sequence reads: CASSEGTGSNYGYTF. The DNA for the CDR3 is TGTGCCAGCAGCGAAGGGACAGGGTCTAACTATGGCTACACCTTC. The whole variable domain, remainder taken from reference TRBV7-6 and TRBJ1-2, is GAGVSQSPRYKVTKRGQDVALRCDPISGHVSLYWYRQALGQGPEFLTYFNYEAQQDKSGLPNDRFSAERPEGSISTLTIQRTEQRDSAMYRCASSEGTGSNYGYTFGSGTRLTVV.

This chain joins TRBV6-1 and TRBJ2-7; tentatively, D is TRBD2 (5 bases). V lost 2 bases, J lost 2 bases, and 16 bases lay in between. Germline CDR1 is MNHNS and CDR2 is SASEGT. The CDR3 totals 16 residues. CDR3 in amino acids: CASSESEGIITYEQYF. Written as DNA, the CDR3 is TGTGCCAGCAGTGAATCTGAGGGCATTATCACCTACGAGCAGTACTTC.

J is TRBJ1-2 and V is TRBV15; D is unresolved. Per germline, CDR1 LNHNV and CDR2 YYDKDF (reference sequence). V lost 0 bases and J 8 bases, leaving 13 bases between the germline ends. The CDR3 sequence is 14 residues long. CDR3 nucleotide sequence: TGTGCCACCAGCAGAGATCTGGGAGTTTACGGCTACACCTTC. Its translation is CATSRDLGVYGYTF.

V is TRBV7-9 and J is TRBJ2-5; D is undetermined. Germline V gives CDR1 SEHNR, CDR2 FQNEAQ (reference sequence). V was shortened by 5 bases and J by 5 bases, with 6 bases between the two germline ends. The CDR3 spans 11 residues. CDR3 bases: TGTGCCAGCAGCACTCGGGAGACCCAGTACTTC. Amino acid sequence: CASSTRETQYF.

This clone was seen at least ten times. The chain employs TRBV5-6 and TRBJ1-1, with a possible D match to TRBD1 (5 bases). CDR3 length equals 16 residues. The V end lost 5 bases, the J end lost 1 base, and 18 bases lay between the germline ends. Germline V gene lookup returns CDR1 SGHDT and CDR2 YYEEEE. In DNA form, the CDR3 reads TGTGCCAGCAGTCTGGGGGGGGTACTGGAGAACACTGAAGCTTTCTTT. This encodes CASSLGGVLENTEAFF.

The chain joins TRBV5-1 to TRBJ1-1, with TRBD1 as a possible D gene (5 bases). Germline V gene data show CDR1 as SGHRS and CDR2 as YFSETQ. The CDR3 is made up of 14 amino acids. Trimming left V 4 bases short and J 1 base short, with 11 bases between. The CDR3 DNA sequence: TGCGCCAGCAGCCACCTCCAGGGGAACACTGAAGCTTTCTTT. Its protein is CASSHLQGNTEAFF.

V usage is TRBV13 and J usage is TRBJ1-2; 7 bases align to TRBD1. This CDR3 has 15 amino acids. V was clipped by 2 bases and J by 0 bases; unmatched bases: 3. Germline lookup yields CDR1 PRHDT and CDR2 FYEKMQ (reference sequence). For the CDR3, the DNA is TGTGCCAGCAGCTTACGGACAGGTACTAACTATGGCTACACCTTC. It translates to CASSLRTGTNYGYTF. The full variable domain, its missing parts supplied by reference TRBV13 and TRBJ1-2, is AAGVIQSPRHLIKEKRETATLKCYPIPRHDTVYWYQQGPGQDPQFLISFYEKMQSDKGSIPDRFSAQQFSDYHSELNMSSLELGDSALYFCASSLRTGTNYGYTFGSGTRLTVV.

This CDR3 reads CSVENTYEQFF. The CDR3 DNA sequence: TGCAGCGTTGAGAATACATATGAGCAGTTCTTC. The chain is built from TRBV29-1 and TRBJ2-1; D not resolved. Germline CDR1 reads SQVTM; CDR2 reads ANQGSEA. The V gene lost 3 bases and the J gene lost 8 bases, with 8 bases spanning the gap. The CDR3 runs to 11 residues.

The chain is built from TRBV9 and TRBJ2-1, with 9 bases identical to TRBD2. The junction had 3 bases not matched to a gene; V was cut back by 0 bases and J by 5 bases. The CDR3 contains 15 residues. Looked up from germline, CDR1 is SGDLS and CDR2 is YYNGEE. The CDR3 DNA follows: TGTGCCAGCAGCGTAGAAATAGCGGGGGACAATGAGCAGTTCTTC. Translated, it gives CASSVEIAGDNEQFF.

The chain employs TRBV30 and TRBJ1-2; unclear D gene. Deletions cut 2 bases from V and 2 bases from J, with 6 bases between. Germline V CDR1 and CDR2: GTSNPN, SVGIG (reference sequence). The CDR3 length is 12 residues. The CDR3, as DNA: TGTGCCTGGAGTAAACTGAACTATGGCTACACCTTC. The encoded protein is CAWSKLNYGYTF.

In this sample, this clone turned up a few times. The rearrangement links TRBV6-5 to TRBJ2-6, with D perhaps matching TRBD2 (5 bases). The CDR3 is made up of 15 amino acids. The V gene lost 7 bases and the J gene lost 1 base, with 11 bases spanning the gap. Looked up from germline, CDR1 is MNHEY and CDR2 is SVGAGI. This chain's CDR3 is CASTSTTSGANVLTF. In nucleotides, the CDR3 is TGTGCCAGCACCTCGACTACTTCTGGGGCCAACGTCCTGACTTTC.

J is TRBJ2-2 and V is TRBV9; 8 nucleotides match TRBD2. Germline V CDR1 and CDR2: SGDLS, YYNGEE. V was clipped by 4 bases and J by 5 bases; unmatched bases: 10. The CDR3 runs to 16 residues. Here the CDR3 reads CASSLPSGRGTGELFF. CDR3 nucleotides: TGTGCCAGCAGCTTACCAAGCGGGAGAGGAACCGGGGAGCTGTTTTTT.

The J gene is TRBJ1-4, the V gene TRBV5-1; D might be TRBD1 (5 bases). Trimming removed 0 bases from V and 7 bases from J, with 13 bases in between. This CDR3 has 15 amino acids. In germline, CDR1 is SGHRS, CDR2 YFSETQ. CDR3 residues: CASSLGSGLSEKLFF. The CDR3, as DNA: TGCGCCAGCAGCTTGGGGTCAGGGTTGAGTGAAAAACTGTTTTTT.

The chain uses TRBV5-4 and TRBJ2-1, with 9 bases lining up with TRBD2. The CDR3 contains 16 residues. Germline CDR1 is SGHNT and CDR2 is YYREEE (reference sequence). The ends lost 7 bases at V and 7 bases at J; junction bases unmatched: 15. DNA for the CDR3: TGTGCCAGCGGCAACCGCGGGGGGGCGACTATGAATGAGCAGTTCTTC. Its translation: CASGNRGGATMNEQFF.

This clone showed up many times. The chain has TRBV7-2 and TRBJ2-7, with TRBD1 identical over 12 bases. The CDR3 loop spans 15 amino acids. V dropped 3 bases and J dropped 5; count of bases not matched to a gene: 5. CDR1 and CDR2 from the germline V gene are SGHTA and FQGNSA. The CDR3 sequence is CASSLGTGGFNEQYF. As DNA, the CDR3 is TGTGCCAGCAGCTTGGGGACAGGGGGCTTCAACGAGCAGTACTTC.

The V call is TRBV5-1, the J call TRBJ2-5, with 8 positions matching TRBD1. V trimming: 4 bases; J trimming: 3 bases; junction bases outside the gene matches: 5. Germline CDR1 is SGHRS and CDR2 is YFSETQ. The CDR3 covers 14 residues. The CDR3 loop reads CASSAQGAEETQYF. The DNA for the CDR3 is TGCGCCAGCAGCGCTCAGGGGGCGGAAGAGACCCAGTACTTC.

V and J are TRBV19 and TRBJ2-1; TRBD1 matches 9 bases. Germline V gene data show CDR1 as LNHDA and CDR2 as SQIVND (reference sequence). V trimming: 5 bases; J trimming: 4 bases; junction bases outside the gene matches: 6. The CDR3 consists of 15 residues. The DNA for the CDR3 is TGTGCCAGTAGTGCAACAGGGGGCGTGTACAATGAGCAGTTCTTC. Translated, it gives CASSATGGVYNEQFF.

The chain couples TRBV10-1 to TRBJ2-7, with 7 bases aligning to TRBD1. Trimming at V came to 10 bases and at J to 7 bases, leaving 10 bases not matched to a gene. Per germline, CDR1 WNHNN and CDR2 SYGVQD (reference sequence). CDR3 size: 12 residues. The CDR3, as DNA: TGCGCCACCCTAGGGACAGTAAGGGAGCAGTACTTC. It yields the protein CATLGTVREQYF.

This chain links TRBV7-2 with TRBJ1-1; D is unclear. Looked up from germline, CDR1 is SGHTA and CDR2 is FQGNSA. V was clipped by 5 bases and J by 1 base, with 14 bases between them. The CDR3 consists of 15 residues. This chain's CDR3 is CASSPGHLPNTEAFF. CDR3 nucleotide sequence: TGTGCCAGCAGCCCTGGGCACCTCCCGAACACTGAAGCTTTCTTT.

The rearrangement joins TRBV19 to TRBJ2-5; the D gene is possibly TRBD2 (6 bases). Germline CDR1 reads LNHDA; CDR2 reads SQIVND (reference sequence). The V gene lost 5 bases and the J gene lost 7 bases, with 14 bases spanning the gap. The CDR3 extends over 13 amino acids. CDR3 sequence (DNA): TGTGCCAGTAGTCTGGCGGGGCGAGGGACCCAGTACTTC. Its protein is CASSLAGRGTQYF.

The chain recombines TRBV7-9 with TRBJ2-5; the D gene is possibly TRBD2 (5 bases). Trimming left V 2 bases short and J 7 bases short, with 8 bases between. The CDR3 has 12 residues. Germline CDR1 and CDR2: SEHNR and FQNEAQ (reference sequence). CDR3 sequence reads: CASSLRAGTQYF. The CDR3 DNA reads TGTGCCAGCAGCTTAAGGGCGGGGACCCAGTACTTC.

The CDR3 DNA sequence: TGTGCCAGTAGTGGCGCCTGGGGACTTGCGACCCAGCATTTT. Residues: CASSGAWGLATQHF. The chain uses TRBV19 and TRBJ1-5, with D possibly matching TRBD1 (5 bases). Per the germline V gene, CDR1 is LNHDA and CDR2 is SQIVND (reference sequence). Deletions cut 5 bases from V and 11 bases from J, with 19 bases between. CDR3 length equals 14 residues.